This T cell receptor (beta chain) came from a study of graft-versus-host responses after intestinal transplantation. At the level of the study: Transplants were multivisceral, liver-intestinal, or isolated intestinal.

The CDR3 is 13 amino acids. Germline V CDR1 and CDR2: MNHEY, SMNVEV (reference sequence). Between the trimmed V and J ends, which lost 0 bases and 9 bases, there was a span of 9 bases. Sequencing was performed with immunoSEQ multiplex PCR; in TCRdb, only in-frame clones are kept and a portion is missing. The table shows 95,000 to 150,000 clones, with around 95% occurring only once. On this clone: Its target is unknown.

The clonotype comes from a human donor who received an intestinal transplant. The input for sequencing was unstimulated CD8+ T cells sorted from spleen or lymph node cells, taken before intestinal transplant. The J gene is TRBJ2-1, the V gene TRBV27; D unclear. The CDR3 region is CASSLSPGPEQFF. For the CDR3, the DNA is TGTGCCAGCAGTTTATCCCCCGGTCCTGAGCAGTTCTTC.